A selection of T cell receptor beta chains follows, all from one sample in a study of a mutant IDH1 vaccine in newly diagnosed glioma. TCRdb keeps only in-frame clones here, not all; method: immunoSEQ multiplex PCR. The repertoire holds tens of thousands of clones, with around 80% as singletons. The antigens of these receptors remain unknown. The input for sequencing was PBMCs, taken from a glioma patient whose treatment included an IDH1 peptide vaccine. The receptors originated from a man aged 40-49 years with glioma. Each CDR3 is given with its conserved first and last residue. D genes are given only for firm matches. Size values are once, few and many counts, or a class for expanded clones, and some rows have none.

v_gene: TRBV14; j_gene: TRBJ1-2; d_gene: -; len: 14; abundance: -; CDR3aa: CASSAYRANYGYTF; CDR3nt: TGTGCCAGCAGCGCCTACAGGGCTAACTATGGCTACACCTTC
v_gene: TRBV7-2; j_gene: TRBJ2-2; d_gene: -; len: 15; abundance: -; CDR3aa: CASSLEGGLTGELFF; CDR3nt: TGTGCCAGCAGCCTCGAGGGGGGTCTAACCGGGGAGCTGTTTTTT
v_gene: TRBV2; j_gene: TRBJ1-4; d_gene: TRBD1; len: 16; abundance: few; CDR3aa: CASSESGTGLEEKLFF; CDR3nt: TGTGCCAGCAGTGAATCCGGGACAGGGCTGGAGGAAAAACTGTTTTTT
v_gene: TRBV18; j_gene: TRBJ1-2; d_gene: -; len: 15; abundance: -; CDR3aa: CASSPRDGAYYGYTF; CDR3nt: TGTGCCAGCTCACCCAGGGACGGGGCATACTATGGCTACACCTTC
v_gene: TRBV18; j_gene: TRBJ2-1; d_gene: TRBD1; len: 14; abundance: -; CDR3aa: CASSRQGARDEQFF; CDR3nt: TGTGCCAGCTCCCGACAGGGGGCCAGGGATGAGCAGTTCTTC
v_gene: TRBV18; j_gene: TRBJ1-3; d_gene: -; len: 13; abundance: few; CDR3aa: CASSPDPGNTIYF; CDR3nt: TGTGCCAGCTCACCCGACCCTGGAAACACCATATATTTT
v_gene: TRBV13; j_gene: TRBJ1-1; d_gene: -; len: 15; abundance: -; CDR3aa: CASSLLFPRGTEAFF; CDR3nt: TGTGCCAGCAGCTTACTTTTCCCGAGGGGCACTGAAGCTTTCTTT
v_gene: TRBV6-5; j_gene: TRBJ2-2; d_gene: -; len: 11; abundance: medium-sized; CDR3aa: CASTQGKELFF; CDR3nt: TGTGCCAGCACCCAGGGGAAGGAGCTGTTTTTT
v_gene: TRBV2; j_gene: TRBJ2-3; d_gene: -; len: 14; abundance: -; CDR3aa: CASTPGAYTDTQYF; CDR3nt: TGTGCCAGCACCCCCGGCGCTTACACAGATACGCAGTATTTT
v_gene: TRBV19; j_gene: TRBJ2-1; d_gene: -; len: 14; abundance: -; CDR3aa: CASRHPGIRNEQFF; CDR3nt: TGTGCCAGTAGACACCCCGGGATACGCAATGAGCAGTTCTTC
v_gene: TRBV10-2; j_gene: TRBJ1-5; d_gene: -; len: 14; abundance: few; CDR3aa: CASSESGTGQPQHF; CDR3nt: TGCGCCAGCAGTGAGTCGGGGACGGGTCAGCCCCAGCATTTT
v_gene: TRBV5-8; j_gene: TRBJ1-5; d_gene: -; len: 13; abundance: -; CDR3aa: CASSLVVGEPQHF; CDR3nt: TGTGCCAGCAGCTTGGTCGTGGGGGAGCCCCAGCATTTT
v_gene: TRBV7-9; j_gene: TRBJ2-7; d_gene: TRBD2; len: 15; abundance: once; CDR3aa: CASSLALAGGYEQYF; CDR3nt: TGTGCCAGCAGCTTAGCGCTAGCGGGAGGCTACGAGCAGTACTTC
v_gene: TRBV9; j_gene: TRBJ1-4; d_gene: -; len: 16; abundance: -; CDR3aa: CASSGTGEQGNEKLFF; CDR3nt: TGTGCCAGCAGCGGGACCGGCGAACAGGGTAATGAAAAACTGTTTTTT
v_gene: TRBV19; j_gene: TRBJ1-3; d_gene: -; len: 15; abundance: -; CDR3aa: CASSTGTSTGNTIYF; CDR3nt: TGTGCCAGTAGTACCGGGACAAGCACTGGAAACACCATATATTTT
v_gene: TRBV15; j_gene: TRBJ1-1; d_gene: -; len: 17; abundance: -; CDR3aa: CATSRDGLAGPRTEAFF; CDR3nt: TGTGCCACCAGCAGAGATGGTTTGGCAGGACCAAGGACTGAAGCTTTCTTT
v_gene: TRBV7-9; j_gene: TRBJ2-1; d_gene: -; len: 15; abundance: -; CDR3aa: CASSLFAGSSGEQFF; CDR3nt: TGTGCCAGCAGTCTATTCGCGGGATCCTCGGGTGAGCAGTTCTTC
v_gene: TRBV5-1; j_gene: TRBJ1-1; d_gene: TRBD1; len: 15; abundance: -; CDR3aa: CASSLAGGSGTEAFF; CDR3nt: TGCGCCAGCAGCTTGGCAGGGGGCTCCGGCACTGAAGCTTTCTTT
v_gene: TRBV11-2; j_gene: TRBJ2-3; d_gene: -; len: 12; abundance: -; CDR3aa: CASSPTRDTQYF; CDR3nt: TGTGCCAGCAGCCCCACGAGAGATACGCAGTATTTT
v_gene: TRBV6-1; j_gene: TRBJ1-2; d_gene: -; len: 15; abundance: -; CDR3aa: CASGPGTVAPYGYTF; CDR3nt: TGTGCCAGCGGGCCCGGGACCGTGGCCCCCTATGGCTACACCTTC
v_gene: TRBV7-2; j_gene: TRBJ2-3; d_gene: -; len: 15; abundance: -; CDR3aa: CASSLAGFRTDTQYF; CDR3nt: TGTGCCAGCAGCTTAGCGGGGTTTCGCACAGATACGCAGTATTTT
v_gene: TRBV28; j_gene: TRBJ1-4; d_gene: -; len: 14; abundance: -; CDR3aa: CASSLTRSIEKLFF; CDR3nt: TGTGCCAGCAGTTTAACCCGGAGCATTGAAAAACTGTTTTTT
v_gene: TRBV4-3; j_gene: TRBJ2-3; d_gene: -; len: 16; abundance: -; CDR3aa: CASSQERLAISDTQYF; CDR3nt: TGCGCCAGCAGCCAAGAACGTCTAGCTATTTCAGATACGCAGTATTTT
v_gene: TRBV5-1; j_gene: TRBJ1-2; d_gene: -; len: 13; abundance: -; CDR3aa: CASSFQGRDGYTF; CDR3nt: TGCGCCAGCAGCTTCCAAGGTCGGGATGGCTACACCTTC
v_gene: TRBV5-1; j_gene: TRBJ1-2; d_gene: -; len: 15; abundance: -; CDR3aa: CASSLNWNSDYGYTF; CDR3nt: TGTGCCAGCAGCTTGAACTGGAATTCAGACTATGGCTACACCTTC